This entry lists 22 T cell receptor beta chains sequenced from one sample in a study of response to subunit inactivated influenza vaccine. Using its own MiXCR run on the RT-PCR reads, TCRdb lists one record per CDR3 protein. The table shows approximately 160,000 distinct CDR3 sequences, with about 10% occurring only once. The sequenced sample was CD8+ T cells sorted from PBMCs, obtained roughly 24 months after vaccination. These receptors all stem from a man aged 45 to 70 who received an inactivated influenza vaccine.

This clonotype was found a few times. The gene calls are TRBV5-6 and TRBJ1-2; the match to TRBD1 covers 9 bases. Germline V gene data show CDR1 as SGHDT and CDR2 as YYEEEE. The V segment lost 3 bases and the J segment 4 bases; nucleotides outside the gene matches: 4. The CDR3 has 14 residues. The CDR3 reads CASSSGTGSYGYTF. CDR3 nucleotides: TGTGCCAGCAGCTCCGGGACAGGGAGCTATGGCTACACCTTC. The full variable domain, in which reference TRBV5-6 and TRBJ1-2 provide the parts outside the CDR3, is DAGVTQSPTHLIKTRGQQVTLRCSPKSGHDTVSWYQQALGQGPQFIFQYYEEEERQRGNFPDRFSGHQFPNYSSELNVNALLLGDSALYLCASSSGTGSYGYTFGSGTRLTVV.

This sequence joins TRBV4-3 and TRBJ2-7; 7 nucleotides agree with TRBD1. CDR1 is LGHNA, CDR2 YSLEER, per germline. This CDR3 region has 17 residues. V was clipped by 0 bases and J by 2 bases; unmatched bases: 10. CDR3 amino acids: CASSQEGDSYYPYEQYF. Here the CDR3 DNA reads TGCGCCAGCAGCCAAGAAGGGGACAGCTATTACCCCTACGAGCAGTACTTC.

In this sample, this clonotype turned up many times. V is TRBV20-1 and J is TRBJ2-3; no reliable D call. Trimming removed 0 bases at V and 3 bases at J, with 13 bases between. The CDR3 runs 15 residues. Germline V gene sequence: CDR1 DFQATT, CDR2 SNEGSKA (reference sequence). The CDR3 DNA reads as TGCAGTGCTAGAGATCTGTCAATGGGGACAGATACGCAGTATTTT. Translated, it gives CSARDLSMGTDTQYF.

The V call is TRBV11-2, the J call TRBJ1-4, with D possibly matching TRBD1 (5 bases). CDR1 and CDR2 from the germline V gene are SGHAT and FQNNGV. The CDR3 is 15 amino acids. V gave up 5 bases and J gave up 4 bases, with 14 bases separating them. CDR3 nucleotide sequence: TGTGCCAGCAGCCCGGGGCCGGTTGGTAATGAAAAACTGTTTTTT. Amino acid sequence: CASSPGPVGNEKLFF.

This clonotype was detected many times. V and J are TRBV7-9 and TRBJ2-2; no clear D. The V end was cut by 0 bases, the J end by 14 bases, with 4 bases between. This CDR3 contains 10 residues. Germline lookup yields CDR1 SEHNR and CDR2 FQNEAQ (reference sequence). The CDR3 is CASSLAPLFF. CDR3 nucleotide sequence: TGTGCCAGCAGCTTAGCTCCACTGTTTTTT.

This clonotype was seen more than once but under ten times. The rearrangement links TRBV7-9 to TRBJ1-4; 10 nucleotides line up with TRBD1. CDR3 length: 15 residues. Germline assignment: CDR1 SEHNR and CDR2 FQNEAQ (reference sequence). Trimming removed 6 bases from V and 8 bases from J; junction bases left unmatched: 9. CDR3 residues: CASRESGTGEEKLFF. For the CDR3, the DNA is TGTGCCAGCAGGGAAAGCGGGACAGGGGAGGAAAAACTGTTTTTT.

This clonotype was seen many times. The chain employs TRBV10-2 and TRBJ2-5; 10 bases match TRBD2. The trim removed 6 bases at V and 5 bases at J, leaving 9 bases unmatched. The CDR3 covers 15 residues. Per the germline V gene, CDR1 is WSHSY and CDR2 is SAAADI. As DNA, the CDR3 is TGCGCCAGCAGGGTTAGCGGGGGGCCGGGGGAGACCCAGTACTTC. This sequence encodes CASRVSGGPGETQYF.

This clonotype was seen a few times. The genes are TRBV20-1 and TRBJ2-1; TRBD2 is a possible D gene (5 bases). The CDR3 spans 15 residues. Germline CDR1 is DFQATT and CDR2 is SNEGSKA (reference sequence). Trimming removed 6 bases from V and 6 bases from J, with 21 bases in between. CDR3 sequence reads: CSADLSGSSGNEQFF. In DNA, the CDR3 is TGCAGTGCCGACTTGTCGGGGAGTAGTGGCAATGAGCAGTTCTTC.

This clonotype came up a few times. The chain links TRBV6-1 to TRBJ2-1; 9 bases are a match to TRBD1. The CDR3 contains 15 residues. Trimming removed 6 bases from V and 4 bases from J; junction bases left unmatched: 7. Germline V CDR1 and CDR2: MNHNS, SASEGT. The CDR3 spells CASRITGGAYNEQFF. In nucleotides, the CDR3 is TGTGCCAGCAGGATTACAGGGGGCGCTTACAATGAGCAGTTCTTC.

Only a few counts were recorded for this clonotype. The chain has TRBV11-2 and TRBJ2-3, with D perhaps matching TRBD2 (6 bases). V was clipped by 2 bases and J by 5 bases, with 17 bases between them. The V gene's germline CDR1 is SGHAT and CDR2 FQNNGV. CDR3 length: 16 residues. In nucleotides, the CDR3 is TGTGCCAGCAGCTTAATAGGGGCGGGACTCGGAGATACGCAGTATTTT. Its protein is CASSLIGAGLGDTQYF.

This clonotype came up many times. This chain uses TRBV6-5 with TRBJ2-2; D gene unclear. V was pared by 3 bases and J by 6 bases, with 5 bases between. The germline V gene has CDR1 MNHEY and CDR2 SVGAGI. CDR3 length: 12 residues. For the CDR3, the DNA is TGTGCCAGCAGTTATGGGGCCGGGGAGCTGTTTTTT. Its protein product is CASSYGAGELFF.

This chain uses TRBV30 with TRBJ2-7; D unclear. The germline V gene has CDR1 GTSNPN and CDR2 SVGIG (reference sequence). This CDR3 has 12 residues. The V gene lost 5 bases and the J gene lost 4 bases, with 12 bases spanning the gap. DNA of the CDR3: TGTGCCTGGGGATTAGGGCCTTACGAGCAGTACTTC. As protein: CAWGLGPYEQYF.

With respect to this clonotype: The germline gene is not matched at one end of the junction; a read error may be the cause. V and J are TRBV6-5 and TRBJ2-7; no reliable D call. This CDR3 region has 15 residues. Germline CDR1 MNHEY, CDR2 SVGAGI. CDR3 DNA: TGTGCCAGCAGTTACCAAGCAGGAACCACCTATGAGCAGTACTTC. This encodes CASSYQAGTTYEQYF.

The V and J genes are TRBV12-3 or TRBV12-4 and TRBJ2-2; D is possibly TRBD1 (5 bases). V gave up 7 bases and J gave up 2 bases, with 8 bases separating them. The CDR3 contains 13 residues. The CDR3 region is CASKDSNTGELFF. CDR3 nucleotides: TGTGCCAGCAAAGACAGCAACACCGGGGAGCTGTTTTTT.

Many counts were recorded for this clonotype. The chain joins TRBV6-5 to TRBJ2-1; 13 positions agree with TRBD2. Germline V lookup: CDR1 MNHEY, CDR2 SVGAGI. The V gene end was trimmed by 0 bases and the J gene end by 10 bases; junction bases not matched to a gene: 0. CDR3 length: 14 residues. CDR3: CASSYSTSGGEQFF. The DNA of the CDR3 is TGTGCCAGCAGTTACTCGACTAGCGGGGGGGAGCAGTTCTTC.

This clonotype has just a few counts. This chain's CDR3 is CASSFLWRGTDTQYF. In DNA form, the CDR3 reads TGTGCCAGCAGCTTTCTCTGGCGGGGCACAGATACGCAGTATTTT. The chain couples TRBV7-2 to TRBJ2-3, with a tentative D call TRBD2 (5 bases). The CDR3 loop spans 15 amino acids. The germline V gene encodes CDR1 SGHTA and CDR2 FQGNSA. Deletions cut 3 bases from V and 1 base from J, with 11 bases between.

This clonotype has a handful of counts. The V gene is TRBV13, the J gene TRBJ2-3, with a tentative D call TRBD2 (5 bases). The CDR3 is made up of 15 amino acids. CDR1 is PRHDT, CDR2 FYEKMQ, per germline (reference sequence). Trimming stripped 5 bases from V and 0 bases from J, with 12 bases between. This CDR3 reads CASSPSGLSTDTQYF. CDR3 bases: TGTGCCAGCAGCCCCAGCGGTCTGAGCACAGATACGCAGTATTTT.

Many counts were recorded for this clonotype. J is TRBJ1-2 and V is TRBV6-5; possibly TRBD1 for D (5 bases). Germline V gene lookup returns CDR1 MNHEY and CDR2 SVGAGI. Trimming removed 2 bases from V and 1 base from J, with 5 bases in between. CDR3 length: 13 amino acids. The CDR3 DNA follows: TGTGCCAGCAGTTACGACAGTAACTATGGCTACACCTTC. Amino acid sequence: CASSYDSNYGYTF.

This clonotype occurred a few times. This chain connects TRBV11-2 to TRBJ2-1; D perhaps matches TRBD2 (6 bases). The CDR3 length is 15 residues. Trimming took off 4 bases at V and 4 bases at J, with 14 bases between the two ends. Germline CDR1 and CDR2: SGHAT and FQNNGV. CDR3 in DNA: TGTGCCAGCAGCTCCCGGGGTAGCGGATACAATGAGCAGTTCTTC. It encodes CASSSRGSGYNEQFF.

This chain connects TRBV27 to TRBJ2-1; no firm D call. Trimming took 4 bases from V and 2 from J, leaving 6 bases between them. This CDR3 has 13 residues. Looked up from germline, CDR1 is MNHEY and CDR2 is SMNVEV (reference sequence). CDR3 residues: CASSSDPYNEQFF. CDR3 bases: TGTGCCAGCAGTTCCGACCCCTACAATGAGCAGTTCTTC.

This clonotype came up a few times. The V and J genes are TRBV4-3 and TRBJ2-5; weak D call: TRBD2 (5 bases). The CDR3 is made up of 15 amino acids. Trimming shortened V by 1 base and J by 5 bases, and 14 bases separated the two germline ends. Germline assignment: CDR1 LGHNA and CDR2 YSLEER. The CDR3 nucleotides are TGCGCCAGCAGCCAAGGGACTCAAACTGGGGAGACCCAGTACTTC. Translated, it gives CASSQGTQTGETQYF.

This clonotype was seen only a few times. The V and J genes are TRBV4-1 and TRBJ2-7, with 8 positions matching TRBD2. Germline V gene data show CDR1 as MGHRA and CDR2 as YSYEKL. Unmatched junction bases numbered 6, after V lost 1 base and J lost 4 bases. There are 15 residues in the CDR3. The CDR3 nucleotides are TGCGCCAGCAGCCAAGTCGGGGGGGCCTTATACGAGCAGTACTTC. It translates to CASSQVGGALYEQYF.